The 20 T cell receptor beta chains below come from one sample, sequenced in a study of T cell responses to AZD1222 COVID-19 vaccine. Profiling relied on immunoSEQ multiplex PCR, and the TCRdb table lists in-frame clones only, not all of them. The sample yields under 150,000 clones, 90% to 95% seen once. Sample: peripheral blood, taken on day 0 of AZD1222 vaccination. These TCRs come from an adult in good health.

CDR3 sequence reads: CASSIDVMSNTDTQYF. CDR3 DNA: TGTGCCAGTAGTATAGATGTAATGTCTAACACAGATACGCAGTATTTT. The chain employs TRBV19 and TRBJ2-3; D is ambiguous. Germline CDR1 and CDR2: LNHDA and SQIVND (reference sequence). V was trimmed by 0 bases and J by 2 bases, leaving 12 bases between them. CDR3 length: 16 residues.

This clone has more than one count but fewer than ten. This chain links TRBV5-1 with TRBJ2-7; 9 positions agree with TRBD2. CDR3 length: 16 amino acids. The V gene's germline CDR1 is SGHRS and CDR2 YFSETQ. With V trimmed by 5 bases and J by 0 bases, 9 bases remained unmatched. The CDR3 DNA reads as TGCGCCAGCAGTGGGAGCGGGAGGAAGAGCTCCTACGAGCAGTACTTC. It specifies CASSGSGRKSSYEQYF.

The chain combines TRBV15 with TRBJ1-1, with D possibly being TRBD1 (6 bases). The V gene's germline CDR1 is LNHNV and CDR2 YYDKDF (reference sequence). The CDR3 loop spans 17 amino acids. Deletions cut 0 bases from V and 3 bases from J, with 17 bases between. CDR3 sequence reads: CATSRDRGTPGDTEAFF. The CDR3 bases are TGTGCCACCAGCAGAGACCGAGGGACACCCGGTGACACTGAAGCTTTCTTT.

This chain uses TRBV6-5 with TRBJ2-7, with 7 bases identical to TRBD1. The ends lost 6 bases at V and 6 bases at J; junction bases unmatched: 14. The CDR3 sequence is 15 residues long. Germline-derived CDR1 and CDR2 are MNHEY and SVGAGI. CDR3 nucleotides: TGTGCCAGCAGCCCGCGGGCGGTAGGGGGCAGCGAGCAGTACTTC. Translating it yields CASSPRAVGGSEQYF.

The genes are TRBV21-1 and TRBJ1-4; TRBD1, the table's D call, was not compared with the DNA. TRBV21-1 is a recognized pseudogene. The CDR3 length is 15 residues. The CDR3 spells CASSKLTGSCEKLFF. The CDR3 DNA sequence: TGTGCCAGCAGCAAATTAACAGGGAGTTGTGAAAAACTGTTTTTT.

The chain employs TRBV10-3 and TRBJ1-3; 8 bases agree with TRBD1. Germline V lookup: CDR1 ENHRY, CDR2 SYGVKD. CDR3 length: 13 residues. Germline trimming cut 8 bases from V and 5 bases from J; bases unmatched to any gene: 5. The CDR3 loop is CAIGGQGRNTIYF. The DNA for the CDR3 is TGTGCCATCGGAGGACAGGGTAGAAACACCATATATTTT.

The chain carries TRBV7-9 and TRBJ2-5, with 15 bases identical to TRBD2. V lost 5 bases to trimming and J lost 3 bases; unmatched junction nucleotides: 4. The CDR3 has 16 residues. Per germline, CDR1 SEHNR and CDR2 FQNEAQ (reference sequence). The CDR3 sequence is CASSRTSGRAKETQYF. The CDR3 region has the DNA TGTGCCAGCAGCCGGACTAGCGGGAGGGCTAAAGAGACCCAGTACTTC.

The chain has TRBV19 and TRBJ1-5; D unresolved. The CDR3 totals 14 residues. Germline assignment: CDR1 LNHDA and CDR2 SQIVND (reference sequence). The ends were cut back, 2 bases at V and 1 base at J, with 6 bases in the middle. The CDR3 region is CASSISMSNQPQHF. Written as DNA, the CDR3 is TGTGCCAGTAGTATATCCATGAGCAATCAGCCCCAGCATTTT.

The V gene is TRBV5-6, the J gene TRBJ1-6; unclear D gene. With 3 bases removed from V and 5 bases from J, the gap between germline ends came to 9 bases. This CDR3 region has 14 residues. CDR1 and CDR2 from the germline V gene are SGHDT and YYEEEE. CDR3 coding DNA: TGTGCCAGCAGCTCGGGGTTTGATAATTCACCCCTCCACTTT. It translates to CASSSGFDNSPLHF. The full variable domain, completed using reference TRBV5-6 and TRBJ1-6, is DAGVTQSPTHLIKTRGQQVTLRCSPKSGHDTVSWYQQALGQGPQFIFQYYEEEERQRGNFPDRFSGHQFPNYSSELNVNALLLGDSALYLCASSSGFDNSPLHFGNGTRLTVT.

J is TRBJ2-1 and V is TRBV4-2, with 9 bases that match TRBD1. CDR3 size: 16 residues. Per the germline V gene, CDR1 is LGHNA and CDR2 is YNFKEQ. The J segment lost 5 bases and the V segment lost 3 bases, leaving 8 bases of the junction unmatched. This CDR3 reads CASSHPDRGLNNEQFF. CDR3 in DNA: TGTGCCAGCAGCCACCCCGACAGGGGGTTAAACAATGAGCAGTTCTTC.

The J gene is TRBJ1-1, the V gene TRBV5-6; D gene ambiguous. Per germline, CDR1 SGHDT and CDR2 YYEEEE. The CDR3 has 13 amino acids. Trimming shortened V by 4 bases and J by 0 bases, and 7 bases separated the two germline ends. This chain's CDR3 is CASSTQVNTEAFF. Here the CDR3 DNA reads TGTGCCAGCAGCACTCAGGTGAACACTGAAGCTTTCTTT.

The gene calls are TRBV6-4 and TRBJ1-2; no definite D call. V lost 0 bases to trimming and J lost 3 bases, with 8 bases between them. Germline V CDR1 and CDR2: MRHNA, SNTAGT. The CDR3 is 14 amino acids. CDR3 DNA: TGTGCCAGCAGTGACTCGGCCCGGGACTATGGCTACACCTTC. It codes for CASSDSARDYGYTF.

This sequence joins TRBV14 and TRBJ2-3; D gene unclear. The germline V gene encodes CDR1 SGHDN and CDR2 FVKESK. This CDR3 is built from 16 residues. With 2 bases removed from V and 0 bases from J, the gap between germline ends came to 12 bases. The CDR3 sequence: CASSQTWARSTDTQYF. CDR3 nucleotides: TGTGCCAGCAGCCAAACGTGGGCTAGAAGCACAGATACGCAGTATTTT. Full variable domain (remainder filled in from reference TRBV14 and TRBJ2-3): EAGVTQFPSHSVIEKGQTVTLRCDPISGHDNLYWYRRVMGKEIKFLLHFVKESKQDESGMPNNRFLAERTGGTYSTLKVQPAELEDSGVYFCASSQTWARSTDTQYFGPGTRLTVL.

The chain carries TRBV7-8 and TRBJ2-1, with 11 bases lining up with TRBD2. The CDR3 loop spans 16 amino acids. V shed 4 bases, J shed 12 bases, and the junction held 14 bases outside the gene matches. Germline CDR1 is SGHVS and CDR2 is FQNEAQ. The CDR3 sequence: CASSYLAGGLKGGQFF. The CDR3 DNA sequence: TGTGCCAGCAGCTACTTAGCGGGAGGGCTCAAAGGGGGGCAGTTCTTC.

J is TRBJ1-6 and V is TRBV27; the match to TRBD1 covers 7 bases. V shed 2 bases and J 0 bases; nucleotides not matched to a gene: 4. Germline V gene data show CDR1 as MNHEY and CDR2 as SMNVEV (reference sequence). The length of the CDR3 is 17 residues. The CDR3 protein is CASSLMGQSSYNSPLHF. The CDR3 nucleotides are TGTGCCAGCAGTTTAATGGGACAGAGCTCCTATAATTCACCCCTCCACTTT.

The chain employs TRBV12-3 or TRBV12-4 and TRBJ2-1, with TRBD2 identical over 10 bases. The CDR3 has 13 amino acids. With V trimmed by 6 bases and J by 9 bases, 5 bases remained unmatched. DNA of the CDR3: TGTGCCAGCAGACCCACTAGCGGGACTGAGCAGTTCTTC. Its translation is CASRPTSGTEQFF.

The chain is built from TRBV2 and TRBJ2-1; D gene unclear. The CDR3 runs to 14 residues. V lost 7 bases, J lost 1 base, and 11 bases lay in between. Germline CDR1 reads SNHLY; CDR2 reads FYNNEI. CDR3 in amino acids: CASTLFLSYNEQFF. The CDR3 DNA reads as TGTGCCAGCACATTGTTTCTATCCTACAATGAGCAGTTCTTC.

The rearrangement joins TRBV27 to TRBJ2-7, with TRBD1 matching over 9 bases. CDR1 is MNHEY and CDR2 is SMNVEV in the germline V gene (reference sequence). The CDR3 length is 16 residues. V gave up 0 bases and J gave up 2 bases; unmatched junction bases: 5. DNA of the CDR3: TGTGCCAGCAGTTTATCCAGGACAGGGGTCACCTACGAGCAGTACTTC. It yields the protein CASSLSRTGVTYEQYF.

This clone came up a few times. CDR3 DNA: TGTGCCACCAGTACCGGGATTTGGAGCAATCAGCCCCAGCATTTT. This encodes CATSTGIWSNQPQHF. The chain recombines TRBV24-1 with TRBJ1-5, with D hard to call. Trimming took off 6 bases at V and 1 base at J, with 12 bases between the two ends. Germline-derived CDR1 and CDR2 are KGHDR and SFDVKD. The CDR3 is 15 amino acids.

This chain connects TRBV5-6 to TRBJ1-4; a weak D match, TRBD1 (6 bases). V lost 2 bases to trimming and J lost 2 bases, with 10 bases between them. The length of the CDR3 is 15 residues. In germline, CDR1 is SGHDT, CDR2 YYEEEE. CDR3 nucleotides: TGTGCCAGCAGCTTACGGACAGCCACTAATGAAAAACTGTTTTTT. Translating it yields CASSLRTATNEKLFF.